This TCR beta chain comes out of a study of brain T cells in children with intractable seizures. Study-wide findings and caveats: Only CDR3 sequence similarity suggested viral specificity, without known HCMV serostatus. Absence of clones before surgery may stem from lower sequencing depth.

Time point defined: blood from clinic visit 5 months post-surgery; TSC patient then seizure free. Surgery cases with the highest brain T cell transcript signatures were chosen for sequencing. At least one anti-epileptic drug was given before surgery. In regard to this clone: The antigen is unknown.

Libraries were prepared by immunoSEQ multiplex PCR; TCRdb keeps only in-frame clonotypes and omits some of them. This sample has hundreds of thousands of clones; 93% occur once, and the top ten carry 4.5% to 7%. Germline V gene data show CDR1 as SGHVS and CDR2 as FQNEAQ. V gave up 5 bases and J gave up 0 bases, with 22 bases separating them. The CDR3 runs to 19 residues. This specimen consisted of peripheral blood, obtained approximately 5 months after surgery. The chain combines TRBV7-8 with TRBJ1-4; tentatively, D is TRBD1 (6 bases). This clonotype was obtained from a boy under two years old with tuberous sclerosis and intractable seizures. The CDR3 DNA follows: TGTGCCAGCAGCCCCGACAGGATTACACAGAAAACAACTAATGAAAAACTGTTTTTT. Its protein is CASSPDRITQKTTNEKLFF.